This T cell receptor (beta chain) was identified in a study of blood T cell repertoires in COVID-19 (dated by TCRdb to the early 2020s). Background for the entire study: Collaborator samples came from the United States, Italy and Spain and covered acute and convalescent phases of COVID-19. The material from the prospective study consisted of cDNA or gDNA derived from T cells, B-cell-depleted T cells, or PBMCs. The samples were drawn from the first 160 participants of the ongoing ImmuneRACE study and from 1,254 subjects provided by 6 global collaborators. Subjects who had been exposed to COVID-19, were actively infected with it, or had recovered from it provided the deeply sampled blood TCRbeta repertoires that made up the dataset. The repertoires were released in a freely available public database meant as a resource for research on the immune response to SARS-CoV-2. The sample metadata nearly always contained a de-identified subject ID, COVID-19 status, age in years and sex. HLA class I and class II types, where available, came from metadata supplied by the sample provider rather than from assay-based typing. Here is what the overall study found, with its caveats: The amount of clinical and demographic metadata varied by source and participant and was provided uncurated.

The immunoSEQ Assay, a bias-controlled multiplex PCR, was used to amplify TCRbeta CDR3 regions from genomic DNA. On the study's bioinformatics: Nucleated cell counts per sample were estimated from amplification of reference gene primers within the assay. To quantify the absolute abundance of each unique TCRbeta CDR3 rearrangement, sequence reads were collapsed and filtered. For each sample, productive Simpson clonality was calculated as the square root of Simpson's diversity index across productive rearrangements. The table comes from immuneACCESS by way of TCRdb, which keeps in-frame sequences with V and J called. Part of the clones is missing from these tables; in studies checked, under half for an unresolved V gene and the rest for unknown reasons. From that table come the V and J calls and clone size; the DNA was used to work out D and trimming. The sample table records roughly 260,000 clones; about four fifths of these occur just once. The leading ten clones occupy 4% to 5% of the sample.

Trimming takes 3 bases from V and 4 bases from J, and the germline ends sit 13 bases apart. From the cysteine through the phenylalanine, the CDR3 covers 14 amino acids. The DNA shown is the 42-base CDR3, in frame from base 1. For CDR1 and CDR2, the germline V gene lists SGHRS and YFSETQ. Concerning this clone: Its antigen remains undetermined. Base-call qualities are not available, and no considerably larger clone is one nucleotide away.

Collaborating institutions collected whole blood in K2EDTA tubes following their own protocols. For TCRbeta analysis, collaborators shipped samples in one of three forms: frozen whole blood, isolated PBMCs, or DNA extracted from either of those sample types. Material for sequencing was peripheral blood. The receptor chain draws on TRBV5-1 and TRBJ1-2; the best D guess is TRBD1, with 5 bases matching. The receptor's source is a woman in her 70s with acute or convalescent COVID-19. The bases read TGCGCCAGCAGCTCGACGGCAGGGCCCTATGGCTACACCTTC. The resulting protein is CASSSTAGPYGYTF.